The 25 T cell receptor beta chains below come from one sample, sequenced in a study of beta chain features in type 1 diabetes. The investigators reverse transcribed all of the isolated RNA, so they sequenced expressed TCRB transcripts. The table came from immunoSEQ multiplex PCR; TCRdb's copy has only in-frame clones and leaves some out. Of under 900,000 clones in the sample, about 17% were seen once. Sample: naive CD4+ T cells from blood. These receptor sequences come from a woman aged 18-30 years in good health.

The V call is TRBV6-6, the J call TRBJ1-1, with a weak D call TRBD1 (5 bases). This CDR3 comprises 14 residues. Germline V gene lookup returns CDR1 MNHNY and CDR2 SVGAGI (reference sequence). V gave up 2 bases and J gave up 0 bases, with 7 bases separating them. CDR3 coding DNA: TGTGCCAGCAGTTACGACAGTATGAACACTGAAGCTTTCTTT. This sequence encodes CASSYDSMNTEAFF.

This clone was found a few times. The genes are TRBV2 and TRBJ2-6; D unresolved. This CDR3 region has 14 residues. Trimming removed 0 bases from V and 7 bases from J, with 7 bases in between. In germline, CDR1 is SNHLY, CDR2 FYNNEI. The CDR3 nucleotides are TGTGCCAGCAGTGAAGCACGTGGAGCCAACGTCCTGACTTTC. Protein: CASSEARGANVLTF.

In its sample, this clone was seen a few times. The chain couples TRBV11-2 to TRBJ2-2, with D hard to call. Germline V lookup: CDR1 SGHAT, CDR2 FQNNGV. V lost 0 bases and J lost 1, with 6 bases in between. The CDR3 runs to 15 residues. CDR3 in amino acids: CASSLEWRNTGELFF. CDR3 nucleotides: TGTGCCAGCAGCTTAGAATGGCGGAACACCGGGGAGCTGTTTTTT.

This clone is a singleton in its sample. V is TRBV7-3 and J is TRBJ2-5; maybe TRBD1 (5 bases). V was cut by 2 bases and J by 4 bases, with 14 bases left in between. Germline values: CDR1 SGHTA, CDR2 FQGTGA. This CDR3 region has 15 residues. CDR3 sequence reads: CASSLSGRVGETQYF. The CDR3 DNA sequence: TGTGCCAGCAGCTTATCGGGCAGGGTTGGAGAGACCCAGTACTTC.

This clone was counted between two and nine times. CDR3 amino acids: CASSRQDNSYEQYF. CDR3 sequence (DNA): TGTGCCAGCAGCCGACAGGACAACTCCTACGAGCAGTACTTC. V usage is TRBV6-5 and J usage is TRBJ2-7, with D tentatively TRBD1 (6 bases). The V and J ends lost 6 bases and 0 bases respectively, with 12 bases between them. Germline loops: CDR1 MNHEY, CDR2 SVGAGI. This CDR3 is built from 14 residues.

V and J are TRBV28 and TRBJ2-2; possible D gene TRBD1, 6 bases. Germline V gene lookup returns CDR1 MDHEN and CDR2 SYDVKM. V was trimmed by 2 bases and J by 5 bases, leaving 9 bases between them. The CDR3 is made up of 14 amino acids. The CDR3, as DNA: TGTGCCAGCAGTTTAGGGACACTTACCGGGGAGCTGTTTTTT. Translated, it gives CASSLGTLTGELFF.

The genes are TRBV11-2 and TRBJ2-2; D perhaps matches TRBD1 (6 bases). The CDR3 runs to 16 residues. Germline V lookup: CDR1 SGHAT, CDR2 FQNNGV. Trimming cost V 2 bases and J 1 base, with 11 bases left between them. The DNA of the CDR3 is TGTGCCAGCAGCTTAACTCAACAGGGGAACACCGGGGAGCTGTTTTTT. Its protein product is CASSLTQQGNTGELFF.

This clone has more than one count but fewer than ten. In nucleotides, the CDR3 is TGTGCCAGCAGTGAATATCGCGGTACCTATGGCTACACCTTC. Translating gives CASSEYRGTYGYTF. The J gene is TRBJ1-2, the V gene TRBV25-1; the D is unclear. This CDR3 contains 14 residues. Germline CDR1 reads MGHDK; CDR2 reads SYGVNS. V was pared by 0 bases and J by 4 bases, with 9 bases between.

The genes are TRBV10-3 and TRBJ2-1; 9 bases line up with TRBD2. Germline lookup yields CDR1 ENHRY and CDR2 SYGVKD. The CDR3 is 15 amino acids. With V trimmed by 11 bases and J by 6 bases, 14 bases remained unmatched. This chain's CDR3 is CASSIPGLAPNEQFF. DNA of the CDR3: TGTGCCTCATCGATACCGGGACTAGCTCCCAATGAGCAGTTCTTC.

The V and J genes are TRBV13 and TRBJ2-1; possible D gene TRBD2, 5 bases. Deletions cut 1 base from V and 3 bases from J, with 10 bases between. Germline CDR1 PRHDT, CDR2 FYEKMQ (reference sequence). The CDR3 spans 15 residues. In DNA, the CDR3 is TGTGCCAGCAGCTTAGCCGGGATAATCTACAATGAGCAGTTCTTC. The encoded protein is CASSLAGIIYNEQFF. The variable domain in full, completed from reference TRBV13 and TRBJ2-1, reads AAGVIQSPRHLIKEKRETATLKCYPIPRHDTVYWYQQGPGQDPQFLISFYEKMQSDKGSIPDRFSAQQFSDYHSELNMSSLELGDSALYFCASSLAGIIYNEQFFGPGTRLTVL.

This clone was found once. This chain links TRBV6-5 with TRBJ2-7; D may be TRBD1 or TRBD2 (5 bases each). Trimming cost V 0 bases and J 2 bases, with 11 bases left between them. Germline assignment: CDR1 MNHEY and CDR2 SVGAGI. This CDR3 is built from 15 residues. The CDR3 is CASSYSSQGAYEQYF. The DNA of the CDR3 is TGTGCCAGCAGTTACTCGAGTCAGGGAGCCTACGAGCAGTACTTC.

In its sample, this clone was seen once. This chain links TRBV5-1 with TRBJ2-5; D remains ambiguous. V dropped 4 bases and J dropped 3 bases, with 10 bases sitting between them. Germline CDR1 reads SGHRS; CDR2 reads YFSETQ. The CDR3 length is 13 residues. The CDR3 is CASSPFLKETQYF. The CDR3 DNA is TGCGCCAGCAGCCCCTTCCTCAAAGAGACCCAGTACTTC.

This clone was seen more than once but under ten times. This chain uses TRBV7-6 with TRBJ2-1, with TRBD1 as a possible D gene (7 bases). The germline V gene has CDR1 SGHVS and CDR2 FNYEAQ. This CDR3 is 14 amino acids long. The germline V and J ends were trimmed by 1 base and 9 bases, with 13 bases remaining between them. CDR3: CASSLGRQGLEQFF. CDR3 sequence (DNA): TGTGCCAGCAGCTTAGGTCGACAGGGACTTGAGCAGTTCTTC.

A few counts support this clone. The CDR3 region is CASSVGQLTDTQYF. CDR3 nucleotides: TGTGCCAGCAGTGTGGGACAGCTCACAGATACGCAGTATTTT. The chain joins TRBV25-1 to TRBJ2-3; 7 bases map to TRBD1. The CDR3 is 14 amino acids. With V trimmed by 4 bases and J by 2 bases, 3 bases remained unmatched. Germline values: CDR1 MGHDK, CDR2 SYGVNS.

This clone has only a few counts. This chain links TRBV5-1 with TRBJ2-6; D uncertain. Germline-derived CDR1 and CDR2 are SGHRS and YFSETQ. Trimming left V 0 bases short and J 2 bases short, with 3 bases between. The CDR3 covers 14 residues. Here the CDR3 reads CASSLGPGANVLTF. CDR3 bases: TGCGCCAGCAGCTTGGGGCCTGGGGCCAACGTCCTGACTTTC.

The rearrangement uses TRBV2 and TRBJ2-5, with TRBD2 as a possible D gene (6 bases). V lost 4 bases and J lost 1, with 10 bases in between. Germline CDR1 is SNHLY and CDR2 is FYNNEI. The CDR3 sequence is 14 residues long. This CDR3 is CASSGSGVQETQYF. The CDR3 DNA is TGTGCCAGCAGTGGGTCGGGAGTCCAAGAGACCCAGTACTTC.

This clone showed up just a few times. This sequence joins TRBV4-1 and TRBJ2-3, with D possibly TRBD1 on 6 matching bases. Trimming removed 4 bases at V and 0 bases at J, with 17 bases between. The germline CDR1 and CDR2 sequences are MGHRA and YSYEKL. The CDR3 consists of 17 residues. CDR3 sequence reads: CASSLNGGRVSTDTQYF. The DNA for the CDR3 is TGCGCCAGCAGCCTCAATGGGGGCAGGGTCAGCACAGATACGCAGTATTTT.

This chain joins TRBV6-6 and TRBJ1-5; D is unclear. The CDR3 sequence is 14 residues long. The germline gives CDR1 MNHNY, CDR2 SVGAGI (reference sequence). V lost 6 bases to trimming and J lost 0 bases, with 9 bases between them. Written as DNA, the CDR3 is TGTGCCAGCAGCCCGACGGGTAGCAATCAGCCCCAGCATTTT. Its protein is CASSPTGSNQPQHF.

This clone was counted between two and nine times. The chain combines TRBV5-1 with TRBJ2-1; 12 bases match TRBD2. Per germline, CDR1 SGHRS and CDR2 YFSETQ. The CDR3 spans 15 residues. J was trimmed by 2 bases and V by 4 bases; bases with no gene match: 1. This chain's CDR3 is CASSRTSGAYNEQFF. DNA of the CDR3: TGCGCCAGCAGCCGGACTAGCGGGGCCTACAATGAGCAGTTCTTC. The variable domain in full, completed from reference TRBV5-1 and TRBJ2-1, reads KAGVTQTPRYLIKTRGQQVTLSCSPISGHRSVSWYQQTPGQGLQFLFEYFSETQRNKGNFPGRFSGRQFSNSRSEMNVSTLELGDSALYLCASSRTSGAYNEQFFGPGTRLTVL.

This clone was observed a handful of times. The chain employs TRBV7-9 and TRBJ1-2, with D uncertain. This CDR3 contains 15 residues. Germline V CDR1 and CDR2: SEHNR, FQNEAQ (reference sequence). Trimming pared 1 base from V and 3 bases from J, leaving 12 bases between. Here the CDR3 reads CASSLVEGEDYGYTF. In nucleotides, the CDR3 is TGTGCCAGCAGCTTAGTAGAGGGAGAGGACTATGGCTACACCTTC.

Only a few counts were recorded for this clone. The chain carries TRBV19 and TRBJ2-1; D might be TRBD1 (6 bases). The CDR3 is made up of 15 amino acids. V was cut by 3 bases and J by 9 bases, with 18 bases left in between. The germline CDR1 and CDR2 sequences are LNHDA and SQIVND (reference sequence). The chain's CDR3 is CASSIGRGFQGEQFF. The CDR3 region has the DNA TGTGCCAGTAGTATCGGCAGGGGATTCCAGGGTGAGCAGTTCTTC.

The chain has TRBV13 and TRBJ2-3, with 8 bases lining up with TRBD2. Germline V lookup: CDR1 PRHDT, CDR2 FYEKMQ (reference sequence). Germline trimming cut 3 bases from V and 1 base from J; bases unmatched to any gene: 3. The CDR3 spans 15 residues. DNA for the CDR3: TGTGCCAGCAGCTTCTCAGCGGGAGGCACAGATACGCAGTATTTT. Protein sequence: CASSFSAGGTDTQYF.

The CDR3 loop reads CAAGGDYGYTF. The CDR3 bases are TGTGCCGCCGGAGGGGATTATGGCTACACCTTC. This chain uses TRBV2 with TRBJ1-2, with D possibly TRBD1 on 5 matching bases. V was shortened by 11 bases and J by 5 bases, with 12 bases between the two germline ends. Germline-derived CDR1 and CDR2 are SNHLY and FYNNEI. This CDR3 is built from 11 residues.

This rearrangement joins TRBV7-9 to TRBJ1-2; TRBD1 aligns across 7 bases. The CDR3 loop spans 16 amino acids. CDR1 is SEHNR, CDR2 FQNEAQ, per germline (reference sequence). With 10 bases clipped from V and 0 bases from J, the junction kept 14 bases outside the gene matches. The CDR3 spells CATRGTTGPANYGYTF. In DNA form, the CDR3 reads TGTGCCACCAGGGGGACCACAGGGCCGGCTAACTATGGCTACACCTTC.

The CDR3 region is CASSPGNTIYF. The DNA of the CDR3 is TGTGCCAGCAGTCCTGGAAACACCATATATTTT. The chain couples TRBV28 to TRBJ1-3; D is unresolved. The germline V gene has CDR1 MDHEN and CDR2 SYDVKM. The germline V and J ends were trimmed by 5 bases and 2 bases, with 1 base remaining between them. The CDR3 is made up of 11 amino acids.